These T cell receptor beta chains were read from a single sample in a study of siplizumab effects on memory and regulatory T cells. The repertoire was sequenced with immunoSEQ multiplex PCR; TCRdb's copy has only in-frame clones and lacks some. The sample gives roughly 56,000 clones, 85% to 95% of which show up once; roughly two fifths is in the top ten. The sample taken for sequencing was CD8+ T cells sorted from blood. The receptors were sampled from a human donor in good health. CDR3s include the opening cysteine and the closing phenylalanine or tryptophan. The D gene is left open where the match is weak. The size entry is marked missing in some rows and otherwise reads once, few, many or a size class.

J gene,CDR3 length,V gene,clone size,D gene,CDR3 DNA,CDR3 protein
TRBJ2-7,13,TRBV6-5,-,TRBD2,TGTGCCGCCGGGCGGGAGGGAACTTACGAGCAGTACTTC,CAAGREGTYEQYF
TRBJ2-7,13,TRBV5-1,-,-,TGCGCCAGCAGCTTGGGCAGCTCCTACGAGCAGTACTTC,CASSLGSSYEQYF
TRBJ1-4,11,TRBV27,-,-,TGTGCCAGCAGAGGACTTGAAAAACTGTTTTTT,CASRGLEKLFF
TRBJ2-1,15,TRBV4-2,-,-,TGTGCCAGCAGCCAAGAGAGACTCTCCTACAATGAGCAGTTCTTC,CASSQERLSYNEQFF
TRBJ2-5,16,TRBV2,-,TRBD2,TGTGCCAGCAGTGTAGGAGGACTAGAGTATCGAGAGACCCAGTACTTC,CASSVGGLEYRETQYF
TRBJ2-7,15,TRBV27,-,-,TGTGCCAGCAGTCCAGTGGGGGCCAATGACGAGGAGCAGTACTTC,CASSPVGANDEEQYF
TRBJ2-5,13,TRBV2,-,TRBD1,TGTGCCAGGGGACAGGGGGTATGGGAGACCCAGTACTTC,CARGQGVWETQYF
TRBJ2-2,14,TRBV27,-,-,TGTGCCAGCAGTCCCCTAGAGAACACCGGGGAGCTGTTTTTT,CASSPLENTGELFF
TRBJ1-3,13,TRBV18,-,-,TGTGCCAGCTCACCACCGGCGGGAAACACCATATATTTT,CASSPPAGNTIYF
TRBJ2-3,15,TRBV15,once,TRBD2,TGTGCCACCAGCAGCAAGCGGGAGGGCCACGATACGCAGTATTTT,CATSSKREGHDTQYF
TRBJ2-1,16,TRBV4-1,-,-,TGCGCCAGCAGCCCCGGAACCGGGACTCCCAACGATGAGCAGTTCTTC,CASSPGTGTPNDEQFF
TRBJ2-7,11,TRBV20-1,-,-,TGCAGTGCTAGATTACCTGTCGAGCAGTACTTC,CSARLPVEQYF
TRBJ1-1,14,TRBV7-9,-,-,TGTGCCAGCACTGCGGGGTCCCTCTCCACTGAAGCTTTCTTT,CASTAGSLSTEAFF
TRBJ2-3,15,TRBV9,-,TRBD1,TGTGCCAGCAGTTCAGGGGGCGGAGGAGCAGATACGCAGTATTTT,CASSSGGGGADTQYF
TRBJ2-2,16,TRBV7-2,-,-,TGTGCCAGCAGCTCCCCAGGGGAGGGAGTCACCGGGGAGCTGTTTTTT,CASSSPGEGVTGELFF
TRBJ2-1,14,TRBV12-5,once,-,TGTGCTAGTGGTTTACTACCCGAGAACAATGAGCAGTTCTTC,CASGLLPENNEQFF
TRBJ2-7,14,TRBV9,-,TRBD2,TGTGCCAGCAGCGTAGGGCTAGCGGGTCACGAGCAGTACTTC,CASSVGLAGHEQYF
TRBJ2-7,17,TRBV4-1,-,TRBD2,TGCGCCAGCAGCCAACACTCTGGGACTAGTGTATCCTACGAGCAGTACTTC,CASSQHSGTSVSYEQYF
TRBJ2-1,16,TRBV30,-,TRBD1,TGTGCCTGGAGTGTAAAGGGACAGGGGAAAGTCAATGAGCAGTTCTTC,CAWSVKGQGKVNEQFF
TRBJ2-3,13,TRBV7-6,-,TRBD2,TGTGCCAGCAGCAATAGCGGGAGAGATACGCAGTATTTT,CASSNSGRDTQYF
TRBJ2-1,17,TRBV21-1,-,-,TGTGCCAGCAGCAAACCTAGGACAGGGACCTCCTACAATGAGCAGTTCTTC,CASSKPRTGTSYNEQFF
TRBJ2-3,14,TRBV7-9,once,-,TGTGCCAGCAGCTTAGGGGTTGACACAGATACGCAGTATTTT,CASSLGVDTDTQYF
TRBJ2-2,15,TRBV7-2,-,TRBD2,TGTGCCAGCAGCTCGGGACTAGCGGGAGTTGTGGAGCTGTTTTTT,CASSSGLAGVVELFF
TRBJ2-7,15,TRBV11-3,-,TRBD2,TGTGCCAGCAGCTTGGGACTAGCGGCCTCCTACGAGCAGTACTTC,CASSLGLAASYEQYF
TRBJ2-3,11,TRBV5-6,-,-,TGTGCCAGCAGCTACCTAGATACGCAGTATTTT,CASSYLDTQYF
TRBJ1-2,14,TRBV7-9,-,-,TGTGCCACCGCCCCTCCCGGAGCCACTGAGGGCTACACCTTC,CATAPPGATEGYTF
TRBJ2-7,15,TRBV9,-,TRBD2,TGTGCCAGCAGCTTGCAAGCGGGAGGGCCCTACGAGCAGTACTTC,CASSLQAGGPYEQYF
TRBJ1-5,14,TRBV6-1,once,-,TGTGCCAGCAGTGATATGGATAGCAATCAGCCCCAGCATTTT,CASSDMDSNQPQHF